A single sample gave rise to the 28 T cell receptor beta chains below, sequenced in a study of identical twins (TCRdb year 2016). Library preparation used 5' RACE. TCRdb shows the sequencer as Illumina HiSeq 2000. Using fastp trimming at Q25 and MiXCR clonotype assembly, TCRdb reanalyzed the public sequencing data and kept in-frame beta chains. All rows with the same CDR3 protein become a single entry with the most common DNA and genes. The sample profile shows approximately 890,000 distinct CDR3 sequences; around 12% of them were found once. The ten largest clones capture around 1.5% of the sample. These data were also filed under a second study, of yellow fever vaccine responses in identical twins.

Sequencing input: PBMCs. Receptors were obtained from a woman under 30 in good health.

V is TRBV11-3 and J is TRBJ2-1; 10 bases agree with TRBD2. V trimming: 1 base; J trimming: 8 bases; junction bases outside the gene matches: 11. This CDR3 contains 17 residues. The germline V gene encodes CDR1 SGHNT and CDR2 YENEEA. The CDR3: CASSLGQREGLRDEQFF. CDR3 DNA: TGTGCCAGCAGCTTAGGCCAGCGGGAGGGCCTTAGGGATGAGCAGTTCTTC.

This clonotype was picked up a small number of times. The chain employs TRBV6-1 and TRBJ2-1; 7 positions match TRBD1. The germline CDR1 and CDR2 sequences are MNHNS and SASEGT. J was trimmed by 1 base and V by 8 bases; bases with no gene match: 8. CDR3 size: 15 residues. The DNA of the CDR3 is TGTGCCAGCGGGCCAGGACAGGCATCCTACAATGAGCAGTTCTTC. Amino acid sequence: CASGPGQASYNEQFF.

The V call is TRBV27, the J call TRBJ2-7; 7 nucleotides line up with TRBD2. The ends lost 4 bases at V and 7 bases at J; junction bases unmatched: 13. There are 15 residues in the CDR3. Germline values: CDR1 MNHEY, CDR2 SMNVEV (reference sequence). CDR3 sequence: CASSSSGAGRGEQYV. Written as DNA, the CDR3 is TGTGCCAGCAGTTCGAGCGGGGCGGGACGTGGAGAGCAGTACGTC.

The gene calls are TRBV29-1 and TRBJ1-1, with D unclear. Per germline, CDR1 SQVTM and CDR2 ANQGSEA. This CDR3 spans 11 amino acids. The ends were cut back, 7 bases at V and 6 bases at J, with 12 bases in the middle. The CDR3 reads CSAHRASEAFF. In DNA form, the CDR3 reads TGCAGCGCCCACCGGGCGTCTGAAGCTTTCTTT.

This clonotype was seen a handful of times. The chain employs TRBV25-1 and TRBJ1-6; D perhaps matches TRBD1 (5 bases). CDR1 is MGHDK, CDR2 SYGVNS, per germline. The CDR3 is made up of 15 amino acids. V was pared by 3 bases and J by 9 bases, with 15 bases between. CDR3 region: CASSEMGGLGSPLHF. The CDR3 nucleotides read TGTGCCAGCAGTGAGATGGGGGGACTCGGTTCACCCCTCCACTTT.

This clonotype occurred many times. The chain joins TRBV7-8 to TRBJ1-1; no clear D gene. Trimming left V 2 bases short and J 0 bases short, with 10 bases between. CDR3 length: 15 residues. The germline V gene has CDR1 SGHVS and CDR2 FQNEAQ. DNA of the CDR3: TGTGCCAGCAGCTTATCTGTGGTTATGAACACTGAAGCTTTCTTT. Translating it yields CASSLSVVMNTEAFF. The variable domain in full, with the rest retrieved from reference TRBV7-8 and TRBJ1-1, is GAGVSQSPRYKVAKRGQDVALRCDPISGHVSLFWYQQALGQGPEFLTYFQNEAQLDKSGLPSDRFFAERPEGSVSTLKIQRTQQEDSAVYLCASSLSVVMNTEAFFGQGTRLTVV.

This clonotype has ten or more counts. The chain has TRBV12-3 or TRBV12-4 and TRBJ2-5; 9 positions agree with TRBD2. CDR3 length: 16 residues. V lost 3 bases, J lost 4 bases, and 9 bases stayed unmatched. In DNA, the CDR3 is TGTGCCAGCAGTTTTCCCCTTAGCGGGGGAGGAGAGACCCAGTACTTC. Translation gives CASSFPLSGGGETQYF.

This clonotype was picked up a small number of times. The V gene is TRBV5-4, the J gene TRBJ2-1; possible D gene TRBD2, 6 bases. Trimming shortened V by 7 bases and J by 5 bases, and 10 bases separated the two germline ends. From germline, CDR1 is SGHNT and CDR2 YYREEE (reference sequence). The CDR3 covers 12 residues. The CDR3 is CASAAGNNEQFF. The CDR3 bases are TGTGCCAGCGCGGCGGGAAACAATGAGCAGTTCTTC.

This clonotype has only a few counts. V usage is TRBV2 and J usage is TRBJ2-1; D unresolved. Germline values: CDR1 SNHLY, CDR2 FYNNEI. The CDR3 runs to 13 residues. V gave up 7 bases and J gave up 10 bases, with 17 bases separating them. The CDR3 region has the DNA TGTGCCAGCACCCCATCTGCCTCCCGGGAGCAGTTCTTC. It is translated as CASTPSASREQFF.

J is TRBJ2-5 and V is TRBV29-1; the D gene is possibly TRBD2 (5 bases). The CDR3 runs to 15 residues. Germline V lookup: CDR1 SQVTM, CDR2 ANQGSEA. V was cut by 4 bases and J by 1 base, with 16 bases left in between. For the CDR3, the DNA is TGCAGCGTTGTCTTTTGGGGAGAACGCCAAGAGACCCAGTACTTC. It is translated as CSVVFWGERQETQYF.

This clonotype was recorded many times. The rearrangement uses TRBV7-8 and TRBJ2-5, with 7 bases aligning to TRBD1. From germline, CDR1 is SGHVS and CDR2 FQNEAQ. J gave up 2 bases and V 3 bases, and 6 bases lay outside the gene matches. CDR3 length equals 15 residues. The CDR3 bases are TGTGCCAGCAGCTTGCTCACAGGGGCGCAAGAGACCCAGTACTTC. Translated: CASSLLTGAQETQYF.

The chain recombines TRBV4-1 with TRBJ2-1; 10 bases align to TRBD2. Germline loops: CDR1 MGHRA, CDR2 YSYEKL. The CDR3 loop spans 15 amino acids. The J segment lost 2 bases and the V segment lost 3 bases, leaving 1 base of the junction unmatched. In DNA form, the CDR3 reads TGCGCCAGCAGCCAGAGCGGGGGGGCCTACAATGAGCAGTTCTTC. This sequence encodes CASSQSGGAYNEQFF.

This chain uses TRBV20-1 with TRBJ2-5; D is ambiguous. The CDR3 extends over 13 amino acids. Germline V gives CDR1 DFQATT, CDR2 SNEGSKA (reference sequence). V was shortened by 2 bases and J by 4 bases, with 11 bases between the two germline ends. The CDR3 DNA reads TGCAGTGCTAGATGGTTCGTGGGAGAGACCCAGTACTTC. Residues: CSARWFVGETQYF.

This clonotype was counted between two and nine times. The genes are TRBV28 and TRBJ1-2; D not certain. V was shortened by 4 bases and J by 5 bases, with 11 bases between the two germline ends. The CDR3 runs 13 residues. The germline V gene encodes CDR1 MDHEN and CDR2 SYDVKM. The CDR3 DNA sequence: TGTGCCAGCAGTTCCCATGGGGATTATGGCTACACCTTC. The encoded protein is CASSSHGDYGYTF.

CDR3 sequence reads: CAISDRQHTDTQYF. In nucleotides, the CDR3 is TGTGCCATCAGTGACCGGCAACACACAGATACGCAGTATTTT. The chain joins TRBV10-3 to TRBJ2-3; D unresolved. Germline V CDR1 and CDR2: ENHRY, SYGVKD. The CDR3 is 14 amino acids. Trimming pared 3 bases from V and 2 bases from J, leaving 9 bases between.

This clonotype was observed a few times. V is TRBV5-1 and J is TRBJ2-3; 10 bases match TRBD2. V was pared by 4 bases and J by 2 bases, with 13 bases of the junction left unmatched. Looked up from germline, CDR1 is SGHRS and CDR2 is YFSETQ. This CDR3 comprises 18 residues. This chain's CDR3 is CASSPGTVAGGATDTQYF. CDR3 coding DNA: TGCGCCAGCAGCCCCGGGACAGTAGCGGGAGGAGCCACAGATACGCAGTATTTT.

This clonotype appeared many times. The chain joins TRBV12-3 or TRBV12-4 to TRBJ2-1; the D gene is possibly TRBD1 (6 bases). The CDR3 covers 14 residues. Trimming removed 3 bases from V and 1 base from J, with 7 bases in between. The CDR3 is CASSFGQSYNEQFF. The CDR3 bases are TGTGCCAGCAGTTTTGGACAGTCCTACAATGAGCAGTTCTTC.

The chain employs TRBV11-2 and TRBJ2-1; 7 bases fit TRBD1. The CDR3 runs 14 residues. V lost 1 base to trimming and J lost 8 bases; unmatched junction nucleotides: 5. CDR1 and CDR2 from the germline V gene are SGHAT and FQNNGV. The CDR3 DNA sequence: TGTGCCAGCAGCTTAGTCAGGGGGTTCGATGAGCAGTTCTTC. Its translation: CASSLVRGFDEQFF.

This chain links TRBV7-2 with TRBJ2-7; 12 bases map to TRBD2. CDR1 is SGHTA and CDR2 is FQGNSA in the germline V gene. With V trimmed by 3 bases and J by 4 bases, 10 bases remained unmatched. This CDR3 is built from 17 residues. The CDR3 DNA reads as TGTGCCAGCAGCTTGGGGACTAGCGGGCCAAAGCAGTACGAGCAGTACTTC. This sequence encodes CASSLGTSGPKQYEQYF.

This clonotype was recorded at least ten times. DNA for the CDR3: TGCGCCAGCAGCCATGCCTCCCTCGGGACTGAAGCTTTCTTT. This translates into CASSHASLGTEAFF. This chain joins TRBV4-1 and TRBJ1-1; D not certain. V was pared by 3 bases and J by 5 bases, with 13 bases between. The length of the CDR3 is 14 residues. Germline CDR1 MGHRA, CDR2 YSYEKL.

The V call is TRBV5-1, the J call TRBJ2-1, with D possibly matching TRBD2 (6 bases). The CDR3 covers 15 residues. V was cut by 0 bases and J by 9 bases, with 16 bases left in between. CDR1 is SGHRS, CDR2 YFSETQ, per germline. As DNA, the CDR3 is TGCGCCAGCAGCTTGGGTGGTAGCGGATTCGGTGAGCAGTTCTTC. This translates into CASSLGGSGFGEQFF.

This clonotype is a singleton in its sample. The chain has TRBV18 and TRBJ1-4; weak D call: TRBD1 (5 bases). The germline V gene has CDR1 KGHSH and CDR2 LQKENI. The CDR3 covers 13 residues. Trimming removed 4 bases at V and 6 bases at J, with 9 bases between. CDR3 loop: CASSRGLDEKLFF. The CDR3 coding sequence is TGTGCCAGCTCACGGGGCTTGGATGAAAAACTGTTTTTT.

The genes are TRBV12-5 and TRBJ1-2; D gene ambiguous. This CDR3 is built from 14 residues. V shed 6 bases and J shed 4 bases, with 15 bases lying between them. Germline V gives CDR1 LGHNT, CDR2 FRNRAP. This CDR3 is CASGRSRVGYGYTF. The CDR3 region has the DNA TGTGCTAGTGGACGGTCAAGGGTGGGCTATGGCTACACCTTC.

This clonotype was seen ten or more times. The CDR3, as DNA: TGCAGTGCTAGAGATGGCCGGGAACTCTTGGGGAATGAGCAGTTCTTC. This sequence encodes CSARDGRELLGNEQFF. The chain uses TRBV20-1 and TRBJ2-1; D might be TRBD2 (5 bases). CDR1 and CDR2 from the germline V gene are DFQATT and SNEGSKA (reference sequence). V lost 0 bases, J lost 7 bases, and 19 bases lay in between. This CDR3 comprises 16 residues.

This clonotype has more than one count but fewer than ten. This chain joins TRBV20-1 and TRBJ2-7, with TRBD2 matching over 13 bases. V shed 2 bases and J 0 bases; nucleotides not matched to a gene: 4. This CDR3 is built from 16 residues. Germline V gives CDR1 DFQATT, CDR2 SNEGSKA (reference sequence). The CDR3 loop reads CSARILAGGLSYEQYV. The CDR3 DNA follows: TGCAGTGCTAGAATACTAGCGGGGGGGCTCTCCTACGAGCAGTACGTC.

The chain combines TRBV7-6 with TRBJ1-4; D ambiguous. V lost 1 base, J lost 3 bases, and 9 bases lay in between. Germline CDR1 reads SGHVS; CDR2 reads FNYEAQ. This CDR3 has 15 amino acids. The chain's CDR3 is CASSLEVAANEKLFF. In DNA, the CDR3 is TGTGCCAGCAGCTTAGAGGTGGCGGCTAATGAAAAACTGTTTTTT.

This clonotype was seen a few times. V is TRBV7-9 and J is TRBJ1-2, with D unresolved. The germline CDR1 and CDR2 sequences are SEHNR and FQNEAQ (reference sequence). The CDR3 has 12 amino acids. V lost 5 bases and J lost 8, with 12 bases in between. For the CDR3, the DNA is TGTGCCAGCAGCCCCCCGGAAGTCGGCTACACCTTC. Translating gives CASSPPEVGYTF.

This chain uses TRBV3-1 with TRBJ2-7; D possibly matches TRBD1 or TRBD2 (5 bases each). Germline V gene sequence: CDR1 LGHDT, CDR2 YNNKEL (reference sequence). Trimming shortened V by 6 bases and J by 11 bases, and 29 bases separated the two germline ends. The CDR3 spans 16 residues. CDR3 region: CASSIQRGGFRCQEYV. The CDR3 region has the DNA TGTGCCAGCAGTATACAGAGGGGTGGGTTCAGGTGCCAGGAGTACGTC.